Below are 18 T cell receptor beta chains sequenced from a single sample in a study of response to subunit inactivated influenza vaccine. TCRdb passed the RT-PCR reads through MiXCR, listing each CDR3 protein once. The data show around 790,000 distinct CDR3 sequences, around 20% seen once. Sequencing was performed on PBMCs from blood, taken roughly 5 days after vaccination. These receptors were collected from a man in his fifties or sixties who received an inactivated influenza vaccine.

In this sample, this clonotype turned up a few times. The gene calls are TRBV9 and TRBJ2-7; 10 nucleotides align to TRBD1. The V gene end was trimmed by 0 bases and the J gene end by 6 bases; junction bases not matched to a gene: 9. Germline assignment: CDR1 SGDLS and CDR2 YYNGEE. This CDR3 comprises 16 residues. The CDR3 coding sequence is TGTGCCAGCAGCGTAGCGTGGGACAGGGGTAGTGGCGAGCAGTACTTC. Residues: CASSVAWDRGSGEQYF. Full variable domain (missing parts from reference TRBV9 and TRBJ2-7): DSGVTQTPKHLITATGQRVTLRCSPRSGDLSVYWYQQSLDQGLQFLIQYYNGEERAKGNILERFSAQQFPDLHSELNLSSLELGDSALYFCASSVAWDRGSGEQYFGPGTRLTVT.

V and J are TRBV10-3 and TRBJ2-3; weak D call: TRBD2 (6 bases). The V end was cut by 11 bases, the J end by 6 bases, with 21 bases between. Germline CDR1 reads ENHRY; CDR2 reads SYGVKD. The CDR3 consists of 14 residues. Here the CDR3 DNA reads TGTGCCTCCCAAGCCGGGGGAGCCATGGATACGCAGTATTTT. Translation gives CASQAGGAMDTQYF.

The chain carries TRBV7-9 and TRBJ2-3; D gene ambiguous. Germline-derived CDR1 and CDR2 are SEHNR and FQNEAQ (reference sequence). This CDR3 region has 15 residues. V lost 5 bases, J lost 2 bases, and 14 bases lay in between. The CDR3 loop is CASSPPAIHTDTQYF. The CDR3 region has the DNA TGTGCCAGCAGCCCTCCAGCTATCCACACAGATACGCAGTATTTT.

CDR3 sequence reads: CASSRNEGLAGVPPQYF. CDR3 nucleotide sequence: TGTGCCAGCAGCCGGAACGAGGGACTAGCGGGGGTGCCCCCCCAGTACTTC. The V and J genes are TRBV3-1 and TRBJ2-5, with 14 positions matching TRBD2. This CDR3 spans 17 amino acids. With V trimmed by 4 bases and J by 9 bases, 13 bases remained unmatched. Looked up from germline, CDR1 is LGHDT and CDR2 is YNNKEL (reference sequence).

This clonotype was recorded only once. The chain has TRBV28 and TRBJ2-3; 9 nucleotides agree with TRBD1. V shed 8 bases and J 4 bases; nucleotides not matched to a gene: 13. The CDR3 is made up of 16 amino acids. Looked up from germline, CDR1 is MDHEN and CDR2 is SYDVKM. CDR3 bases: TGTGCCAGCGATCCAATGGACAGGGGAAACGCAGATACGCAGTATTTT. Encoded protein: CASDPMDRGNADTQYF. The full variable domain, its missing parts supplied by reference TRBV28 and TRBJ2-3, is DVKVTQSSRYLVKRTGEKVFLECVQDMDHENMFWYRQDPGLGLRLIYFSYDVKMKEKGDIPEGYSVSREKKERFSLILESASTNQTSMYLCASDPMDRGNADTQYFGPGTRLTVL.

For the CDR3, the DNA is TGTGCCAGCAGTTCAGCGGGAGGGCCAACCCTAAGCTCCTACAATGAGCAGTTCTTC. It encodes CASSSAGGPTLSSYNEQFF. The gene calls are TRBV12-3 or TRBV12-4 and TRBJ2-1; 10 bases line up with TRBD2. V dropped 4 bases and J dropped 0; count of bases not matched to a gene: 12. CDR3 length: 19 amino acids.

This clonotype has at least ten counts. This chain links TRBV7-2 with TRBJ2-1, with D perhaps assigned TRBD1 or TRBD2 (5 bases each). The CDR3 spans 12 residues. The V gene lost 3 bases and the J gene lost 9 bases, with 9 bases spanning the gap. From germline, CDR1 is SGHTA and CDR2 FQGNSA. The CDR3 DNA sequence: TGTGCCAGCAGCTTCGGGACCGGTGAGCAGTTCTTC. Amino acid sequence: CASSFGTGEQFF.

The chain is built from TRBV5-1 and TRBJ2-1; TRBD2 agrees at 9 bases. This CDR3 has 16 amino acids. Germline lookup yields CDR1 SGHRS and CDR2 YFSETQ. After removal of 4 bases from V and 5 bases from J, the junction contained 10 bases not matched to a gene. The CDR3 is CASSPGGRGGDNEQFF. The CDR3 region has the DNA TGCGCCAGCAGCCCTGGTGGGCGGGGGGGCGACAATGAGCAGTTCTTC.

The CDR3 sequence is CATSRKGDEAFF. CDR3 nucleotide sequence: TGTGCCACCAGCCGAAAGGGGGATGAAGCTTTCTTT. This chain links TRBV15 with TRBJ1-1; weak D call: TRBD1 (6 bases). CDR3 size: 12 residues. The germline V gene encodes CDR1 LNHNV and CDR2 YYDKDF (reference sequence). The ends were cut back, 5 bases at V and 7 bases at J, with 11 bases in the middle.

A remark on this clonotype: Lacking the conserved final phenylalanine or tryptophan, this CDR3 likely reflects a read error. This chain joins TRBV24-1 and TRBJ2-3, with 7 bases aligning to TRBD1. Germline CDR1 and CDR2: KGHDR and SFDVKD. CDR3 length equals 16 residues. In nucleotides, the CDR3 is TGTGCCACCAGTGATTTGGGGACAGCCAGCATAGATACGCAGTATTTG. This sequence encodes CATSDLGTASIDTQYL.

In nucleotides, the CDR3 is TGTGCCAGCAGTGAAGCACGGCGGCCTGAAGCTTTCTTT. Protein: CASSEARRPEAFF. This chain links TRBV6-1 with TRBJ1-1; D remains unclear. This CDR3 region has 13 residues. With 0 bases removed from V and 6 bases from J, the gap between germline ends came to 8 bases. Germline CDR1 is MNHNS and CDR2 is SASEGT.

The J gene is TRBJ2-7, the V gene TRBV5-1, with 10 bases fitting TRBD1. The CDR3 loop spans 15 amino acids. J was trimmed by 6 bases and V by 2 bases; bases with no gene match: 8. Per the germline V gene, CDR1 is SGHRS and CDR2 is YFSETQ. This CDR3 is CASSLPGTGASEQYF. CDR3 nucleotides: TGCGCCAGCAGCTTACCCGGGACAGGGGCCTCCGAGCAGTACTTC.

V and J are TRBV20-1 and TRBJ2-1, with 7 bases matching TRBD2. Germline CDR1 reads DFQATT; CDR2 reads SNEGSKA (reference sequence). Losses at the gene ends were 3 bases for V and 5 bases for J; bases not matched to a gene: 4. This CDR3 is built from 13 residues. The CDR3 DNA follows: TGCAGTGCTAGCGGGAGGCACCACAATGAGCAGTTCTTC. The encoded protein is CSASGRHHNEQFF.

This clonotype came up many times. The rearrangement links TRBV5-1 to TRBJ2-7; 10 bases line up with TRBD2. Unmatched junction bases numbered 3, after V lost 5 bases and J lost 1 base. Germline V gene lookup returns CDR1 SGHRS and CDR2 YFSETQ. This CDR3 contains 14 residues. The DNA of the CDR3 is TGCGCCAGCAGGCCGACTAGCGGGTCCTACGAGCAGTACTTC. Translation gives CASRPTSGSYEQYF.

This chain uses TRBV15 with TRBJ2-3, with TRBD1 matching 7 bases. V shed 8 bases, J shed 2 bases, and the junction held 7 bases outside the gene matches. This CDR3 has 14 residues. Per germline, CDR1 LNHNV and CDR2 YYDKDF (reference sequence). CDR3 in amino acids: CATARDRDTDTQYF. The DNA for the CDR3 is TGTGCCACCGCCCGCGACAGGGACACAGATACGCAGTATTTT.

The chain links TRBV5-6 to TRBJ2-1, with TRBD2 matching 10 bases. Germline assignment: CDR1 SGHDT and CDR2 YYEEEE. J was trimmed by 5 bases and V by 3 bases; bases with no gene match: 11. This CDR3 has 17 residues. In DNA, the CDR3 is TGTGCCAGCAGCTCCCGGGTCACTAGCGGGATCAACAATGAGCAGTTCTTC. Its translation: CASSSRVTSGINNEQFF.

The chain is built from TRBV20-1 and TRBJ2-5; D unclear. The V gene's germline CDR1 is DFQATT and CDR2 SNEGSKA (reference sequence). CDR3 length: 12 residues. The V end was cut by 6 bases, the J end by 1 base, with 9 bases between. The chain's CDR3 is CSATTLQETQYF. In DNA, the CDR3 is TGCAGTGCGACGACACTCCAAGAGACCCAGTACTTC.

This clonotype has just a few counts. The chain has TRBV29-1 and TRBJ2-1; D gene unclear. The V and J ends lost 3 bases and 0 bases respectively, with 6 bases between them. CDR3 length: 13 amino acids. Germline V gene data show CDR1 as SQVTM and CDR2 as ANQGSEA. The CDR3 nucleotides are TGCAGCGTTGAGTTGAGCTCCTACAATGAGCAGTTCTTC. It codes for CSVELSSYNEQFF.